The clone carrying this TCR beta chain was seen a single time. The CDR3 contains 15 residues. Germline V gene data show CDR1 as SGDLS and CDR2 as YYNGEE. V was pared by 5 bases and J by 2 bases, with 4 bases of the junction left unmatched. The data originate from a study of blood T cell repertoires in COVID-19. Enrolled through a virtual design, the participants were between 18 and 89 years of age and came from 24 US areas. Participant reports of clinical history set cohort assignment. Under the authors' procedure: Counts of nucleated cells, estimated from reference gene primer amplification, were obtained. The repertoire was sequenced with immunoSEQ multiplex PCR; TCRdb's copy has only in-frame clones and lacks some. V and J calls and clone size are copied from that table; D and trimming were computed from the DNA. The sample has around 300,000 clones, around 90% seen once; the top ten hold around 0.9%.

The chain combines TRBV9 with TRBJ2-1, with TRBD2 matching over 10 bases. Sequencing used PBMCs or T cells enriched from blood (not recorded which). The clonotype was recovered from a young woman who had recovered from COVID-19. The CDR3 nucleotides read TGTGCCAGCAGTTCTAGCGGGAGCGCCTACAATGAGCAGTTCTTC. Translation gives CASSSSGSAYNEQFF.